The rows below give T cell receptor beta chains drawn from one sample of a study of blood T cell repertoires in COVID-19. TCRdb's table, derived via immunoSEQ multiplex PCR, lists solely in-frame clones and lacks some. The sample lists around 40,000 clones; 75% to 85% were seen once. The sample taken for sequencing was peripheral blood. Receptor source: a man between 70 and 80 years old with acute or convalescent COVID-19. Both conserved end residues are part of each CDR3. A D gene is named only where the DNA matches it firmly. Expanded clones get a size class; other rows say once, few or many, or leave the size out.

NA,NA,TRBV18,TRBJ1-5,TGTGCCAGCTCACCAGGCGAAGGGGCTATAGAGCAGCCCCAGCATTTT,CASSPGEGAIEQPQHF
NA,once,TRBV14,TRBJ1-5,TGTGCCAGCAGCCCCTTCGTGGCGATACAGATCGTTGGCAATCAGCCCCAGCATTTT,CASSPFVAIQIVGNQPQHF
NA,NA,TRBV19,TRBJ2-7,TGTGCCAGTAGTCTAAGGACAGATAAGCGACCCTACGAGCAGTACTTC,CASSLRTDKRPYEQYF
TRBD1,NA,TRBV6-5,TRBJ1-4,TGTGCCAGCCGACGAGGAGGACAGGGTTTAGAAAAACTGTTTTTT,CASRRGGQGLEKLFF
NA,NA,TRBV24-1,TRBJ2-3,TGTGCCACCAGTGATACAGGGAGCGATACGCAGTATTTT,CATSDTGSDTQYF
NA,NA,TRBV7-2,TRBJ2-4,TGTGCCAGCAGCTTAGGACAGGATGGAAACATTCAGTACTTC,CASSLGQDGNIQYF
NA,NA,TRBV9,TRBJ2-1,TGTGCCAGCAGCGTAGTCACGTTTAGCTCCTACAATGAGCAGTTCTTC,CASSVVTFSSYNEQFF
NA,few,TRBV2,TRBJ1-2,TGTGCCAGCAGTCGACAGGTTTCTAACTATGGCTACACCTTC,CASSRQVSNYGYTF
NA,NA,TRBV7-9,TRBJ2-5,TGTGCCAGCAGCTTTCAGGGAGGAGAGACCCAGTACTTC,CASSFQGGETQYF
NA,NA,TRBV6-6,TRBJ1-2,TGTGCCAGCAGACAACAGGGTGTTAGTGGCTACACCTTC,CASRQQGVSGYTF
NA,NA,TRBV5-4,TRBJ1-1,TGTGCCAGCAGCCTCCAAGCCCCCCTGAACACTGAAGCTTTCTTT,CASSLQAPLNTEAFF
TRBD2,NA,TRBV5-4,TRBJ2-1,TGTGCCAGCAGCTTGATGGGTGGGGGTAGCGGGATGTACAATGAGCAGTTCTTC,CASSLMGGGSGMYNEQFF
NA,NA,TRBV27,TRBJ1-2,TGTGCCAGCAGGCAACATCAGGCAGGCTATGGCTACACCTTC,CASRQHQAGYGYTF
NA,NA,TRBV27,TRBJ1-1,TGTGCCAGCAGAGGGGTAGGGAACACTGAAGCTTTCTTT,CASRGVGNTEAFF
NA,few,TRBV9,TRBJ2-1,TGTGCCAGCAGCACCCAACCGGAGCATGGAAACAATGAGCAGTTCTTC,CASSTQPEHGNNEQFF
NA,NA,TRBV7-9,TRBJ2-5,TGTGCCAGCAGCGCCCCGGGGGAGCGGTTGTTAGAGTACTTC,CASSAPGERLLEYF
TRBD1,once,TRBV4-1,TRBJ1-1,TGCGCCAGCAGCCAATTCACAGGGGGAAGCACTGAAGCTTTCTTT,CASSQFTGGSTEAFF
TRBD2,NA,TRBV29-1,TRBJ2-3,TGCAGCGTGGAGGGACTAGCGGGGGGGGATACGCAGTATTTT,CSVEGLAGGDTQYF
TRBD1,few,TRBV29-1,TRBJ1-1,TGCAGCGTGAAGGACAGGGGTAACACTGAAGCTTTCTTT,CSVKDRGNTEAFF
NA,few,TRBV3-1/TRBV3-2,TRBJ2-1,TGTGCCAGCAGCCCCCTGCCGGGGGAGTTCTACAATGAGCAGTTCTTC,CASSPLPGEFYNEQFF
NA,NA,TRBV2,TRBJ1-1,TGTGCCAGCAGTGTACAGGCGAACACTGAAGCTTTCTTT,CASSVQANTEAFF
NA,once,TRBV29-1,TRBJ2-1,TGCAGCGTCATACCGGGCTACAATGAGCAGTTCTTC,CSVIPGYNEQFF
TRBD1,NA,TRBV19,TRBJ2-2,TGTGCCAGTAGCCACAAACTCGGGACAGGGACCGGGGAGCTGTTTTTT,CASSHKLGTGTGELFF
TRBD1,NA,TRBV29-1,TRBJ1-6,TGCAGCGTTCTTGACAGGGGGGATTCACCCCTCCACTTT,CSVLDRGDSPLHF